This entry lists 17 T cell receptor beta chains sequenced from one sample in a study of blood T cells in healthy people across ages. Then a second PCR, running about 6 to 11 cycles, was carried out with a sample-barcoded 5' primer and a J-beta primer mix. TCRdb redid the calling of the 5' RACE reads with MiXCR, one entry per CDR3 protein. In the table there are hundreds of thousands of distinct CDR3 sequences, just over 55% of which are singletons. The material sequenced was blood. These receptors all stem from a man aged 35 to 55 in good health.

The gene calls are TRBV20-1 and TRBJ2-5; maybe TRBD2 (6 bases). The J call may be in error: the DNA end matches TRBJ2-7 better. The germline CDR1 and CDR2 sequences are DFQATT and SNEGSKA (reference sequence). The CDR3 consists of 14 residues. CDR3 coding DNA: TGCAGTGCTAGAGTTGCCGGCGGGATCCCCGAGCAGTACTTC. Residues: CSARVAGGIPEQYF.

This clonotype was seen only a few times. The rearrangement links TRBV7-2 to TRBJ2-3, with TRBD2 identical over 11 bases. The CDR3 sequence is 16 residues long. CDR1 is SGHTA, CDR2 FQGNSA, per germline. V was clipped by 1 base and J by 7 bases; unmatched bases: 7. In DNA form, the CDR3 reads TGTGCCAGCAGCTTAGGACTAGCGGGGACCAGATATACGCAGTATTTT. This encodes CASSLGLAGTRYTQYF.

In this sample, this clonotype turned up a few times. DNA for the CDR3: TGCAGTGCTAGTAAAAGGGGGGGAGGAACAGATACGCAGTATTTT. Translating gives CSASKRGGGTDTQYF. The chain employs TRBV20-1 and TRBJ2-3, with D possibly matching TRBD2 (7 bases). V dropped 3 bases and J dropped 3 bases, with 16 bases sitting between them. Germline V gene sequence: CDR1 DFQATT, CDR2 SNEGSKA (reference sequence). The length of the CDR3 is 15 residues.

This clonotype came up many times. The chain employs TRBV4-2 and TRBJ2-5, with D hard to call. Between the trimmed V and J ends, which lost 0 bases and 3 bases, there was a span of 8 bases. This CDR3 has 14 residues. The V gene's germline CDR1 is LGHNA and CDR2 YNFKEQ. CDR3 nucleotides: TGTGCCAGCAGCCAAGATTCATCGGAAGAGACCCAGTACTTC. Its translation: CASSQDSSEETQYF.

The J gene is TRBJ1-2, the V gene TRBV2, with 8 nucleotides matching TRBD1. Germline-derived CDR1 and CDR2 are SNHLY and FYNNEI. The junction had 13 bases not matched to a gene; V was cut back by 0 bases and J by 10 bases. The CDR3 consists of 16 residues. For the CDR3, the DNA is TGTGCCAGCAGTGAAGCCCTTGCGACAGGGGTTAATGACTACACCTTC. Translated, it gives CASSEALATGVNDYTF.

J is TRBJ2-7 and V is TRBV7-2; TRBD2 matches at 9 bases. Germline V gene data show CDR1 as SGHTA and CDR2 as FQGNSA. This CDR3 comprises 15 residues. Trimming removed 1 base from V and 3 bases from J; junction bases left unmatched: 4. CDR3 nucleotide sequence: TGTGCCAGCAGCTTAGGGACTAGCGAGCTCTACGAGCAGTACTTC. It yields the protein CASSLGTSELYEQYF.

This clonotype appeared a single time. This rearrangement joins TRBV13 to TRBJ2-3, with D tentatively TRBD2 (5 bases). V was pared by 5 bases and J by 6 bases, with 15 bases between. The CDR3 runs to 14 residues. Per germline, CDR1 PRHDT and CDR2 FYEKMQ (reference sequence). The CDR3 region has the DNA TGTGCCAGCAGCATCGAACTAGATCCCGATACGCAGTATTTT. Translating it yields CASSIELDPDTQYF.

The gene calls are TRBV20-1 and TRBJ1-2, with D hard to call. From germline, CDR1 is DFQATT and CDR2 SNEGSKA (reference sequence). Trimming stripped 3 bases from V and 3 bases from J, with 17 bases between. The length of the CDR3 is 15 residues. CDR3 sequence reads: CSASPRTAGDYGYTF. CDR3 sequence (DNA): TGCAGTGCTAGCCCGCGAACGGCGGGTGACTATGGCTACACCTTC.

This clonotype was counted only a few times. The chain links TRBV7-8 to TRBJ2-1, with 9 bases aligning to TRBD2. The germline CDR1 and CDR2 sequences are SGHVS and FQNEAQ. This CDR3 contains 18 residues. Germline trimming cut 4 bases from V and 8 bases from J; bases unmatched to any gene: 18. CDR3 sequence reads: CASSSPGTSTSEGDEQFF. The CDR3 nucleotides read TGTGCCAGCAGCTCCCCCGGGACTAGCACCTCAGAGGGGGATGAGCAGTTCTTC.

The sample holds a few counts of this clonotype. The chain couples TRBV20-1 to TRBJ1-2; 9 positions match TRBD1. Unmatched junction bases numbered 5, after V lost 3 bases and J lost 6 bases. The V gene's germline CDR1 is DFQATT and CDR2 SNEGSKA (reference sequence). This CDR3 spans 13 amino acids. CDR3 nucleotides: TGCAGTGCTAGGGTTGACAGGGGGAATGGCTACACCTTC. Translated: CSARVDRGNGYTF.

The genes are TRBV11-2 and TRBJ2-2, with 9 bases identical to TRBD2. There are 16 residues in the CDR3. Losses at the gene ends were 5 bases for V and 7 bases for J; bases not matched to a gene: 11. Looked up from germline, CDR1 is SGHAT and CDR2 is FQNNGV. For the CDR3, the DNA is TGTGCCAGCAGCCCTGTTAGCGGGAGATTTAGCGGGGAGCTGTTTTTT. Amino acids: CASSPVSGRFSGELFF.

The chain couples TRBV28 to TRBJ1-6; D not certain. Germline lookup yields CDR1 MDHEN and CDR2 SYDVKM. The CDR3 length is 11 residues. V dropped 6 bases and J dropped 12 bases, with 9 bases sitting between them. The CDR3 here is CASRRTGPLHF. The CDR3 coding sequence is TGTGCCAGCAGGCGTACGGGACCCCTCCACTTT.

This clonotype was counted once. This chain's CDR3 is CASGQGHNSNQPQHF. The CDR3 region has the DNA TGTGCCAGCGGACAGGGGCACAATAGCAATCAGCCCCAGCATTTT. This rearrangement joins TRBV6-5 to TRBJ1-5, with 9 bases that match TRBD1. The CDR3 length is 15 residues. Per the germline V gene, CDR1 is MNHEY and CDR2 is SVGAGI. V was pared by 8 bases and J by 0 bases, with 5 bases of the junction left unmatched.

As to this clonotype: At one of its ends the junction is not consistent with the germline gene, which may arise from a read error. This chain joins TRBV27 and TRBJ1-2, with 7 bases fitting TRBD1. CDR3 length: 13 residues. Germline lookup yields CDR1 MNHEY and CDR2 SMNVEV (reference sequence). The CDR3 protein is CASRGQNDYGHTF. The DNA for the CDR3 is TGTGCCAGCAGGGGACAGAATGACTATGGCCACACCTTC.

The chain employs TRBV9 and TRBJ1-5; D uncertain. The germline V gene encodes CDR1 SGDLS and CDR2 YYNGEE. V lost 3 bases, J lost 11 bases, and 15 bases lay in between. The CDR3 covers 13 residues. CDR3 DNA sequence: TGTGCCAGCAGCGAGACTGGTATGTCAGCCCAGCATTTT. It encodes CASSETGMSAQHF.

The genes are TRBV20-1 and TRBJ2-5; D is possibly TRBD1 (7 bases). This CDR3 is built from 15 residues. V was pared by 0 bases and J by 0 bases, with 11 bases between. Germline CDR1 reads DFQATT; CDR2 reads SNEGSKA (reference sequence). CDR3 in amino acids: CSARDQGDYQETQYF. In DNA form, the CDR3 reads TGCAGTGCTAGAGATCAGGGGGACTACCAAGAGACCCAGTACTTC.

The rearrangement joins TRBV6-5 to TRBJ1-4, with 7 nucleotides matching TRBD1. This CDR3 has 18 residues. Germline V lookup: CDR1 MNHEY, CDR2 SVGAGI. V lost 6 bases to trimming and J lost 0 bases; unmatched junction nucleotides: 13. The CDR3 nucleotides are TGTGCCAGCAGCTTATATCCGGGACAGATAACAACTAATGAAAAACTGTTTTTT. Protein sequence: CASSLYPGQITTNEKLFF.